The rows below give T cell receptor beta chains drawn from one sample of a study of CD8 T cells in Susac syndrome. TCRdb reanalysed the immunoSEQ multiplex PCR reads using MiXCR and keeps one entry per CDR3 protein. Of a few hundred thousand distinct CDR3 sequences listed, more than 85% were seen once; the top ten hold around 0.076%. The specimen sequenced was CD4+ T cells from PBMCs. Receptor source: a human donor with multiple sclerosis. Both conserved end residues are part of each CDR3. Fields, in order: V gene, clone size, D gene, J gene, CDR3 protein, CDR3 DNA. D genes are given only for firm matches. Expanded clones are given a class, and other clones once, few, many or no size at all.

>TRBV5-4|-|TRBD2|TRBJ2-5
CAMGLDQETQYF
TGTGCCATGGGACTAGATCAAGAGACCCAGTACTTC
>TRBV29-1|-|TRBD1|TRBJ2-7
CSVRTGSSYEQYF
TGCAGCGTTCGGACAGGGAGCTCCTACGAGCAGTACTTC
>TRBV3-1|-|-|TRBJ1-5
CASSQDQDQPQHF
TGTGCCAGCAGCCAAGATCAAGATCAGCCCCAGCATTTT
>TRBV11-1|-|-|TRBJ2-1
CASSFFGGAVPTYNEQFF
TGTGCCAGCAGCTTTTTCGGGGGCGCAGTCCCTACCTACAATGAGCAGTTCTTC
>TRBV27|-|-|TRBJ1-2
CASSLTRGPNYGYTF
TGTGCCAGCAGTCTTACCCGAGGACCTAACTATGGCTACACCTTC
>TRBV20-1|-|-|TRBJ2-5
CSARSPGSQETQYF
TGCAGTGCTAGGAGCCCGGGCAGCCAAGAGACCCAGTACTTC
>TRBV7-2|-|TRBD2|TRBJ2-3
CASSPTSGVPSTDTQYF
TGTGCCAGCAGCCCAACTAGCGGGGTTCCCAGCACAGATACGCAGTATTTT
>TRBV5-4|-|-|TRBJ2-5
CASSFPGIQETQYF
TGTGCCAGCAGCTTTCCAGGGATCCAAGAGACCCAGTACTTC
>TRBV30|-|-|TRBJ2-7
CAWSLRGYEQYF
TGTGCCTGGAGCCTGCGGGGATACGAGCAGTACTTC
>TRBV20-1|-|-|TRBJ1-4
CSARNNEKLFF
TGCAGTGCTCGGAATAATGAAAAACTGTTTTTT
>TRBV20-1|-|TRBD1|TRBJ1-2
CSARDLRGQVFGYTF
TGCAGTGCTAGAGATTTAAGGGGGCAGGTGTTTGGCTACACCTTC
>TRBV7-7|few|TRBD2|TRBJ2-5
CASSPGLVQETQYF
TGTGCTAGCAGCCCTGGACTAGTCCAAGAGACCCAGTACTTC
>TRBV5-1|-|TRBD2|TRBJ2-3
CASKGGGAKDTQYF
TGCGCCAGCAAAGGCGGGGGGGCCAAAGATACGCAGTATTTT
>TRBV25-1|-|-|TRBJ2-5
CASSEYGQETQYF
TGTGCCAGCAGTGAATATGGGCAAGAGACCCAGTACTTC
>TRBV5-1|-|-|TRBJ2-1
CASSWAGTSYNEQFF
TGCGCCAGCAGCTGGGCCGGGACTTCCTACAATGAGCAGTTCTTC
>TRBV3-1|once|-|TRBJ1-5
CASSPAGTQDQPQHF
TGTGCCAGCAGCCCCGCAGGGACACAAGATCAGCCCCAGCATTTT
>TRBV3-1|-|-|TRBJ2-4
CASSQGSKNIQYF
TGTGCCAGCAGCCAAGGGAGCAAAAACATTCAGTACTTC
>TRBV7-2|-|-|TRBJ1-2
CASSLGPGDYGYTF
TGTGCCAGCAGCTTAGGTCCGGGAGACTATGGCTACACCTTC
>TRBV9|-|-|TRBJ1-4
CASSDSPVGTEKLFF
TGTGCCAGCAGCGACTCCCCGGTGGGGACGGAAAAACTGTTTTTT
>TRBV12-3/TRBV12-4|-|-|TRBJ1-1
CASFLRGATEAFF
TGTGCCAGTTTCCTGAGGGGGGCCACTGAAGCTTTCTTT
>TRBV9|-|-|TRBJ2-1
CASSVEGTGEQFF
TGTGCCAGCAGCGTAGAGGGTACAGGGGAGCAGTTCTTC
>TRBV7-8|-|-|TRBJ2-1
CASSFRDASSYNEQFF
TGTGCCAGCAGCTTCCGGGACGCTAGCTCCTACAATGAGCAGTTCTTC
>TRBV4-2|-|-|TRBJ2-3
CASSPRRGIDTQYF
TGTGCCAGCAGCCCTAGGCGGGGAATTGATACGCAGTATTTT
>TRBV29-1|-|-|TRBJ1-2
CSVEVQPGVYGYTF
TGCAGCGTTGAGGTTCAGCCGGGAGTCTATGGCTACACCTTC
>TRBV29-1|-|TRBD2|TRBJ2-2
CSVPGLSGAPGELFF
TGCAGCGTCCCTGGACTAAGCGGGGCCCCCGGGGAGCTGTTTTTT
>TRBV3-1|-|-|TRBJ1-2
CASSQEWGGIYGYTF
TGTGCCAGCAGCCAAGAATGGGGCGGGATCTATGGCTACACCTTC
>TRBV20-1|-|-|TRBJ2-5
CSARVRDSQETQYF
TGCAGTGCTAGAGTCCGAGACTCACAAGAGACCCAGTACTTC
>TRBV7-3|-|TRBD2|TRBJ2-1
CASSLFFSAGGPHEQFF
TGTGCCAGCAGCTTATTTTTCTCGGCGGGGGGGCCGCATGAGCAGTTCTTC
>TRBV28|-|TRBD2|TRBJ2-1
CASSRLAVEFF
TGTGCCAGCAGTCGACTAGCGGTAGAGTTCTTC
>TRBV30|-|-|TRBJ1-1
CAWGRGFDGIEAFF
TGTGCCTGGGGGAGGGGTTTCGACGGTATTGAAGCTTTCTTT
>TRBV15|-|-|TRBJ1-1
CATSRDRRAGAFF
TGTGCCACCAGCAGAGATCGTAGAGCCGGAGCTTTCTTT
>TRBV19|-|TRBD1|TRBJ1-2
CASSISGTEANYGYTF
TGTGCCAGTAGTATTTCGGGGACAGAGGCTAACTATGGCTACACCTTC
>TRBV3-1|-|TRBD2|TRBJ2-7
CASSQTSGGRTMQYF
TGTGCCAGCAGTCAGACTAGCGGGGGGCGTACGATGCAGTACTTC
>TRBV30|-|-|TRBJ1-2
CAWSTGYGYTF
TGTGCCTGGAGTACGGGTTATGGCTACACCTTC
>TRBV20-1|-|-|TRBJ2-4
CSSGPGGGRNIQYF
TGCAGTTCCGGACCCGGCGGAGGACGAAACATTCAGTACTTC
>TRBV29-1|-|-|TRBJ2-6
CSVTLSGANVLTF
TGCAGCGTTACCCTTTCTGGGGCCAACGTCCTGACTTTC
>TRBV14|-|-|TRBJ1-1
CASSRQLAEAFF
TGTGCCAGCAGCCGTCAGTTAGCTGAAGCTTTCTTT
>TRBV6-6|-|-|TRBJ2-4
CASSYSRGWDIQYF
TGTGCCAGCAGTTACTCGAGGGGGTGGGACATTCAGTACTTC
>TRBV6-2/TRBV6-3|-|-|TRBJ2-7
CASSYSVRDYEQYF
TGTGCCAGCAGTTACTCGGTGAGGGACTACGAGCAGTACTTC
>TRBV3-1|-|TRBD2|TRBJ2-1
CASSETSGGYNEQFF
TGTGCCAGCAGCGAGACTAGCGGGGGCTACAATGAGCAGTTCTTC
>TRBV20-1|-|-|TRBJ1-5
CSANRETSRNQPQHF
TGCAGTGCAAACCGGGAGACCAGCCGTAACCAGCCCCAGCATTTT
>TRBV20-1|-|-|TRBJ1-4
CSARSRADANEKLFF
TGCAGTGCTAGGAGTAGGGCTGATGCTAATGAAAAACTGTTTTTT
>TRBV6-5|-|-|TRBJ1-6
CASSTRDNSPLHF
TGTGCCAGCAGCACCAGGGATAATTCACCCCTCCACTTT
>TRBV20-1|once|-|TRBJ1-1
CSARDPREGTEAFF
TGCAGTGCTAGAGATCCCAGGGAAGGCACTGAAGCTTTCTTT
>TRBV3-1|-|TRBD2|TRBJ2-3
CASSHALAGYGDTQYF
TGTGCCAGCAGCCATGCCCTAGCGGGGTATGGAGATACGCAGTATTTT
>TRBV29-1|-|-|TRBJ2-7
CSGRTGSDEQYF
TGCAGCGGAAGAACAGGATCGGACGAGCAGTACTTC
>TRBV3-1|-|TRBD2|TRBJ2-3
CASSQGEGTQYF
TGTGCCAGCAGCCAAGGGGAGGGTACGCAGTATTTT
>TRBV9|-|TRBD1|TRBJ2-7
CASSAGIGQGQQEQYF
TGTGCCAGCAGCGCAGGCATAGGACAGGGGCAACAGGAGCAGTACTTC
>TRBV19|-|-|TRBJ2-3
CASSASSTDTQYF
TGTGCCAGTAGTGCCTCTAGCACAGATACGCAGTATTTT
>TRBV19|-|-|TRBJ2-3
CASSGTVTDTQYF
TGTGCCAGTAGCGGGACGGTCACAGATACGCAGTATTTT
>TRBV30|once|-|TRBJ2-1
CAWATGIGNEQFF
TGTGCCTGGGCTACAGGTATTGGCAATGAGCAGTTCTTC